One T cell receptor beta chain is described in this entry. The entry originates in a study of OX40 agonist ivuxolimab in advanced cancers. Study-wide background: Partial responses occurred in three patients (one hepatocellular carcinoma, two cutaneous melanoma).

Measured with immunoSEQ multiplex PCR; TCRdb has only the in-frame clones, and not every one. The table shows tens of thousands of clones, with over 65% occurring only once. The input for sequencing was CD4+ or CD8+ T cells sorted from blood, taken in a trial of the OX40 agonist ivuxolimab. This TCR was sampled from an adult with an advanced solid tumor such as melanoma, head and neck, liver or kidney cancer.

The CDR3 DNA is TGTGCCAGCAGTCCACGACTAGCGGGAGGGGATACGCAGTATTTT. Translating gives CASSPRLAGGDTQYF. The chain combines TRBV28 with TRBJ2-3; the match to TRBD2 covers 14 bases. Unmatched junction bases numbered 4, after V lost 5 bases and J lost 6 bases. Germline V gene data show CDR1 as MDHEN and CDR2 as SYDVKM. This CDR3 contains 15 residues.